This T cell receptor beta chain was documented in a study of identical twins. Study-level results: The models systematically underestimated how much out-of-frame TCR alpha was shared in monozygotic twins.

MiXCR, run by TCRdb on the 5' RACE reads, gives a single entry per CDR3 protein. The sample yields 300,000 to 400,000 distinct CDR3 sequences, roughly an eighth seen once. Germline assignment: CDR1 MDHEN and CDR2 SYDVKM. V lost 2 bases and J lost 3, with 11 bases in between. This CDR3 contains 15 residues. With regard to this clonotype: Its antigen is not known.

The sample was also linked to a second study, of yellow fever vaccine responses in identical twins. In that study: Reportedly, twins' vaccine T cell responses looked partly convergent and partly personalized.

The sequence was obtained from a woman under 30 in good health. The chain couples TRBV28 to TRBJ2-1; TRBD1 is a possible D gene (5 bases). Source material: CD8+ T cells sorted from blood. CDR3 in amino acids: CASSLKGIYYNEQFF. The CDR3 DNA is TGTGCCAGCAGTTTAAAGGGGATCTACTACAATGAGCAGTTCTTC.